These 17 T cell receptor beta chains originate from one sample sequenced in a study of technical replicates of blood from several donors. Assay used: immunoSEQ multiplex PCR; TCRdb lists only in-frame clones, some missing. This sample yields around 93,000 clones, of which around 96% are seen a single time; about 0.3% belongs to the top ten. Sequencing was performed on T cells isolated from PBMCs. The source of these receptors is a human donor in good health.

The V gene is TRBV5-1, the J gene TRBJ2-1; 10 bases are a match to TRBD1. CDR1 is SGHRS, CDR2 YFSETQ, per germline. V shed 2 bases, J shed 7 bases, and the junction held 3 bases outside the gene matches. CDR3 length: 14 amino acids. The CDR3 spells CASSFRTGGNEQFF. CDR3 DNA: TGCGCCAGCAGCTTCCGGACAGGGGGTAATGAGCAGTTCTTC.

This clone has just one count. V and J are TRBV29-1 and TRBJ2-1; possible D gene TRBD1, 6 bases. The CDR3 consists of 13 residues. CDR1 is SQVTM, CDR2 ANQGSEA, per germline. The CDR3 sequence: CSTGHQFVNEQFF. CDR3 in DNA: TGCAGTACGGGACACCAATTTGTCAATGAGCAGTTCTTC.

The CDR3 DNA follows: TGTGCCTGGAGTGCCGGGACTAGCCCCTACGAGCAGTACTTC. Protein product: CAWSAGTSPYEQYF. The chain carries TRBV30 and TRBJ2-7; 9 bases agree with TRBD2. The CDR3 runs to 14 residues. With V trimmed by 1 base and J by 2 bases, 3 bases remained unmatched. Germline V lookup: CDR1 GTSNPN, CDR2 SVGIG (reference sequence). Full variable domain (missing parts from reference TRBV30 and TRBJ2-7): SQTIHQWPATLVQPVGSPLSLECTVEGTSNPNLYWYRQAAGRGLQLLFYSVGIGQISSEVPQNLSASRPQDRQFILSSKKLLLSDSGFYLCAWSAGTSPYEQYFGPGTRLTVT.

The chain uses TRBV28 and TRBJ1-1; TRBD1 is a possible D gene (5 bases). Trimming shortened V by 3 bases and J by 5 bases, and 13 bases separated the two germline ends. Germline CDR1 MDHEN, CDR2 SYDVKM. The CDR3 runs to 14 residues. The CDR3 sequence is CASSFSDSLTEAFF. The CDR3, as DNA: TGTGCCAGCAGTTTCTCCGACAGTCTAACTGAAGCTTTCTTT.

This chain joins TRBV10-3 and TRBJ2-7, with D tentatively TRBD1 (6 bases). V was pared by 4 bases and J by 2 bases, with 15 bases between. The germline CDR1 and CDR2 sequences are ENHRY and SYGVKD. CDR3 length: 15 amino acids. The CDR3 region has the DNA TGTGCCATCAGTGTGGGAACAGGGTACCCCTACGAGCAGTACTTC. This translates into CAISVGTGYPYEQYF.

J is TRBJ1-2 and V is TRBV6-1; 7 nucleotides align to TRBD1. V lost 7 bases, J lost 5 bases, and 13 bases stayed unmatched. From germline, CDR1 is MNHNS and CDR2 SASEGT. The CDR3 has 15 amino acids. The CDR3: CASTNLQGRPYGYTF. CDR3 sequence (DNA): TGTGCCAGCACTAACCTACAGGGGCGGCCGTATGGCTACACCTTC.

The chain combines TRBV2 with TRBJ1-4; unclear D gene. The V gene lost 8 bases and the J gene lost 8 bases, with 12 bases spanning the gap. This CDR3 is 12 amino acids long. Germline CDR1 SNHLY, CDR2 FYNNEI. CDR3 loop: CASVASSEKLFF. Written as DNA, the CDR3 is TGTGCCAGCGTAGCCAGCTCCGAAAAACTGTTTTTT.

The J gene is TRBJ2-1, the V gene TRBV21-1; TRBD2, as called in the table, went unchecked against the DNA. TRBV21-1 is labeled a pseudogene. The length of the CDR3 is 18 residues. CDR3 in DNA: TGTGCCAGCAGCTCTTGGACTAGCGGGTTCGTGACCTACAATGAGCAGTTCTTC. Encoded protein: CASSSWTSGFVTYNEQFF.

V usage is TRBV6-1 and J usage is TRBJ2-5; D not certain. The CDR3 loop spans 12 amino acids. Germline V gene lookup returns CDR1 MNHNS and CDR2 SASEGT. V shed 8 bases and J shed 7 bases, with 14 bases lying between them. The CDR3 DNA reads TGTGCCAGCGCAGAACAGTTATTGACCCAGTACTTC. This sequence encodes CASAEQLLTQYF.

The CDR3 nucleotides read TGCGCCAGCAGCCACAGTGGGGCAGGGGCGGACGAAAAACTGTTTTTT. It specifies CASSHSGAGADEKLFF. The gene calls are TRBV4-3 and TRBJ1-4; D possibly corresponds to TRBD1 (6 bases). V was shortened by 3 bases and J by 8 bases, with 19 bases between the two germline ends. The length of the CDR3 is 16 residues. Germline V gives CDR1 LGHNA, CDR2 YSLEER.

This clone was seen a single time. V is TRBV21-1 and J is TRBJ1-1; the table's D call of TRBD1 was not tested on the DNA. TRBV21-1 is a pseudogene. The CDR3 covers 14 residues. CDR3 sequence: CASSFYRDRGPAFF. The DNA for the CDR3 is TGTGCCAGCAGCTTTTACCGGGACAGGGGGCCTGCTTTCTTT.

The chain is built from TRBV5-4 and TRBJ1-3, with 7 bases identical to TRBD1. V dropped 3 bases and J dropped 2; count of bases not matched to a gene: 8. The CDR3 runs 16 residues. Germline V gene sequence: CDR1 SGHNT, CDR2 YYREEE (reference sequence). The CDR3 protein is CASSSDRAQPGNTIYF. CDR3 coding DNA: TGTGCCAGCAGCTCAGACAGGGCTCAGCCTGGAAACACCATATATTTT.

V and J are TRBV6-5 and TRBJ1-5, with 8 bases matching TRBD1. Germline CDR1 is MNHEY and CDR2 is SVGAGI. J gave up 2 bases and V 6 bases, and 0 bases lay outside the gene matches. This CDR3 is built from 13 residues. CDR3 residues: CASRTGGNQPQHF. DNA for the CDR3: TGTGCCAGCAGGACAGGGGGCAATCAGCCCCAGCATTTT.

The chain employs TRBV6-4 and TRBJ1-2; D not resolved. The CDR3 length is 15 residues. Deletions cut 4 bases from V and 4 bases from J, with 16 bases between. Germline lookup yields CDR1 MRHNA and CDR2 SNTAGT. Here the CDR3 DNA reads TGTGCCAGCAGTGGACACCTTACGCTAAGCTATGGCTACACCTTC. It codes for CASSGHLTLSYGYTF.

The V call is TRBV6-5, the J call TRBJ2-1; tentatively, D is TRBD2 (5 bases). The ends were cut back, 6 bases at V and 12 bases at J, with 15 bases in the middle. The CDR3 has 12 residues. The V gene's germline CDR1 is MNHEY and CDR2 SVGAGI. DNA of the CDR3: TGTGCCAGCAGAAACGGACTGCGAGCGCAGTTCTTC. This encodes CASRNGLRAQFF.

The CDR3 nucleotides read TGTGCCAGCAGCCTAATATACCCCGAGCAGTACTTC. Protein: CASSLIYPEQYF. The chain recombines TRBV7-2 with TRBJ2-7; D remains ambiguous. This CDR3 comprises 12 residues. Germline loops: CDR1 SGHTA, CDR2 FQGNSA. V was shortened by 5 bases and J by 6 bases, with 11 bases between the two germline ends. Supplemented by reference TRBV7-2 and TRBJ2-7, the full variable domain reads GAGVSQSPSNKVTEKGKDVELRCDPISGHTALYWYRQSLGQGLEFLIYFQGNSAPDKSGLPSDRFSAERTGGSVSTLTIQRTQQEDSAVYLCASSLIYPEQYFGPGTRLTVT.

The V gene is TRBV10-2, the J gene TRBJ2-5; D perhaps matches TRBD2 (6 bases). Germline V gene lookup returns CDR1 WSHSY and CDR2 SAAADI. CDR3 length equals 14 residues. Trimming took 0 bases from V and 5 from J, leaving 10 bases between them. In DNA form, the CDR3 reads TGCGCCAGCAGTGAGTCGTCAGGGAGGGAGACCCAGTACTTC. Protein: CASSESSGRETQYF.